Listed below are T cell receptor beta chains from one sample, sequenced in a study of OX40 agonist ivuxolimab in advanced cancers. This table comes from immunoSEQ multiplex PCR, and its TCRdb copy is limited to in-frame clones, with some not included. The sample contains 70,000 to 80,000 clones, roughly 93% of which appear only once. The specimen comprised CD4+ or CD8+ T cells sorted from blood, sampled in a trial of the OX40 agonist ivuxolimab. The receptors were sampled from an adult with an advanced solid tumor such as melanoma, head and neck, liver or kidney cancer. The CDR3 runs from the conserved cysteine through the conserved F or W.

J gene: TRBJ2-4
V gene: TRBV5-6
CDR3 protein: CASSPAGGEAKNIQYF

J gene: TRBJ1-2
V gene: TRBV6-6
CDR3 protein: CASSSGLNYGYTF

J gene: TRBJ2-7
V gene: TRBV5-5
CDR3 protein: CASSTLQGTSGPAYEQYF

J gene: TRBJ2-7
V gene: TRBV6-5
CDR3 protein: CASSYGRDHYEQYF

J gene: TRBJ1-1
V gene: TRBV5-1
CDR3 protein: CASSWTSGNTEAFF

J gene: TRBJ2-7
V gene: TRBV4-3
CDR3 protein: CASSQGLGPEQYF

J gene: TRBJ1-5
V gene: TRBV2
CDR3 protein: CASSAFGQGIDQPQHF

J gene: TRBJ2-7
V gene: TRBV6-1
CDR3 protein: CASDRREGLSEQYF

J gene: TRBJ2-3
V gene: TRBV29-1
CDR3 protein: CSVMGLAGSGTDTQYF

J gene: TRBJ1-1
V gene: TRBV27
CDR3 protein: CASSSPSRNTEAFF

J gene: TRBJ2-5
V gene: TRBV6-5
CDR3 protein: CASRPDSPSWTQYF

J gene: TRBJ2-5
V gene: TRBV4-1
CDR3 protein: CASSQWPGEDETQYF

J gene: TRBJ2-7
V gene: TRBV11-2
CDR3 protein: CASSWRRGNSGEQYF

J gene: TRBJ2-7
V gene: TRBV5-6
CDR3 protein: CASSLGSSYEQYF

J gene: TRBJ2-5
V gene: TRBV10-2
CDR3 protein: CASSENSWDSQETQYF

J gene: TRBJ1-4
V gene: TRBV27
CDR3 protein: CASRELGTATNEKLFF

J gene: TRBJ2-7
V gene: TRBV7-9
CDR3 protein: CASSPNLFEQYF

J gene: TRBJ2-5
V gene: TRBV6-6
CDR3 protein: CASSYSPGTTQETQYF

J gene: TRBJ2-2
V gene: TRBV10-1
CDR3 protein: CASSEGTVVDTGELFF

J gene: TRBJ2-7
V gene: TRBV27
CDR3 protein: CASSSRASGTDEQYF

J gene: TRBJ1-2
V gene: TRBV10-2
CDR3 protein: CASSPGPTSGYTF

J gene: TRBJ1-1
V gene: TRBV15
CDR3 protein: CATSREGRGTEAFF

J gene: TRBJ1-1
V gene: TRBV29-1
CDR3 protein: CSVEEGIQAFF

J gene: TRBJ1-2
V gene: TRBV6-1
CDR3 protein: CASTGTTNYGYTF

J gene: TRBJ1-2
V gene: TRBV6-5
CDR3 protein: CASSYSFGDGYTF

J gene: TRBJ2-7
V gene: TRBV5-4
CDR3 protein: CASSLKAGVGIEQYF

J gene: TRBJ1-2
V gene: TRBV30
CDR3 protein: CAWEKVYGYTF

J gene: TRBJ2-5
V gene: TRBV7-9
CDR3 protein: CASSLGLAAQYF

J gene: TRBJ1-3
V gene: TRBV21-1
CDR3 protein: CASSKAPDITPGGNTIYF

J gene: TRBJ2-1
V gene: TRBV4-3
CDR3 protein: CASSQDLLAGGRSEQFF

J gene: TRBJ2-5
V gene: TRBV5-1
CDR3 protein: CASRMGLETQYF

J gene: TRBJ1-2
V gene: TRBV4-1
CDR3 protein: CASSHRIQGQEGYTF

J gene: TRBJ2-7
V gene: TRBV29-1
CDR3 protein: CSVEDLRSGEQYF

J gene: TRBJ2-1
V gene: TRBV6-1
CDR3 protein: CASRQTSYNEQFF

J gene: TRBJ2-3
V gene: TRBV6-6
CDR3 protein: CASSWEGVTDTQYF

J gene: TRBJ2-7
V gene: TRBV20-1
CDR3 protein: CSARNSGEQYF

J gene: TRBJ2-1
V gene: TRBV27
CDR3 protein: CASSFPGTPSHEQFF

J gene: TRBJ2-7
V gene: TRBV7-2
CDR3 protein: CASSISYEQYF

J gene: TRBJ2-1
V gene: TRBV18
CDR3 protein: CASSPQGWEQFF

J gene: TRBJ2-1
V gene: TRBV4-3
CDR3 protein: CASSQGREQFF

J gene: TRBJ2-7
V gene: TRBV29-1
CDR3 protein: CSVEVRETYEQYF

J gene: TRBJ2-6
V gene: TRBV6-6
CDR3 protein: CASSYSSPLGANVLTF

J gene: TRBJ2-1
V gene: TRBV28
CDR3 protein: CASSLSPLAGFGGNEQFF

J gene: TRBJ2-1
V gene: TRBV19
CDR3 protein: CASLSTRGGRDEQFF

J gene: TRBJ2-7
V gene: TRBV27
CDR3 protein: CASSLGTGYYEQYF

J gene: TRBJ2-3
V gene: TRBV7-2
CDR3 protein: CASAAGDPRGTQYF

J gene: TRBJ2-7
V gene: TRBV5-6
CDR3 protein: CASSLWASEQYF

J gene: TRBJ2-2
V gene: TRBV4-1
CDR3 protein: CASSQEYEDRYTGELFF

J gene: TRBJ2-7
V gene: TRBV6-5
CDR3 protein: CASSQSLQAHEQYF

J gene: TRBJ2-1
V gene: TRBV9
CDR3 protein: CASSVEGVTYNEQFF

J gene: TRBJ2-7
V gene: TRBV29-1
CDR3 protein: CSVMTSYSYEQYF

J gene: TRBJ2-2
V gene: TRBV13
CDR3 protein: CASSFLEDTGELFF

J gene: TRBJ1-1
V gene: TRBV6-5
CDR3 protein: CASTTTGTNTEAFF